The clone carrying this T cell receptor (beta chain) was seen more than once but under ten times. Its specificity is unknown. The data were obtained in a study of identical twins. Study outcomes and limitations: Twins' surplus sharing was weaker for beta out-of-frame sequences.

V lost 3 bases, J lost 4 bases, and 14 bases lay in between. The CDR3 totals 15 residues. The germline gives CDR1 SGHRS, CDR2 YFSETQ. Template switching supplied a universal primer site; unique molecular identifiers were carried on the cDNA. From the 5' RACE reads, TCRdb called clonotypes with MiXCR, one entry per CDR3 protein. The sample holds 420,000 or so distinct CDR3 sequences, approximately 17% seen once. Sequences were obtained from naive T cells sorted from blood. The source of this sequence is a man aged 50 to 60 in good health. This sequence joins TRBV5-1 and TRBJ2-1, with D possibly being TRBD1 or TRBD2 (5 bases each). CDR3 bases: TGCGCCAGCAGCTCAACCGGGACCGAGTACAATGAGCAGTTCTTC. Protein sequence: CASSSTGTEYNEQFF.